A selection of T cell receptor beta chains follows, all from one sample in a study of T cell responses to AZD1222 COVID-19 vaccine. Libraries were prepared by immunoSEQ multiplex PCR; TCRdb keeps only in-frame clonotypes and omits some of them. The data show 170,000 or so clones, approximately 93% seen once. The specimen comprised peripheral blood, sampled on day 0 of AZD1222 vaccination. All receptors come from an adult in good health. CDR3s include the opening cysteine and the closing phenylalanine or tryptophan. The D gene is left open where the match is weak. Not every row has a clone size; where given, it reads once, few, many or a size class.

D gene: TRBD1
clone size: .
V gene: TRBV28
J gene: TRBJ1-5
CDR3 DNA: TGTGCCAGCAGTGCAGAGGACAGGAGAATCCATCAGCCCCAGCATTTT
CDR3 protein: CASSAEDRRIHQPQHF

D gene: .
clone size: .
V gene: TRBV25-1
J gene: TRBJ2-1
CDR3 DNA: TGTGCCAGCCGGACAGTTAACAATGAGCAGTTCTTC
CDR3 protein: CASRTVNNEQFF

D gene: .
clone size: .
V gene: TRBV6-6
J gene: TRBJ1-6
CDR3 DNA: TGTGCCAGCACCCATAGGGAGACAGTGTTTAATTCACCCCTCCACTTT
CDR3 protein: CASTHRETVFNSPLHF

D gene: TRBD1
clone size: once
V gene: TRBV3-1/TRBV3-2
J gene: TRBJ1-5
CDR3 DNA: TGTGCCAGCAGCCAAACGGACAGGGTTCAGCCCCAGCATTTT
CDR3 protein: CASSQTDRVQPQHF

D gene: .
clone size: once
V gene: TRBV9
J gene: TRBJ2-2
CDR3 DNA: TGTGCCAGCAGCGTAGTCGGCTTCCCGAACACCGGGGAGCTGTTTTTT
CDR3 protein: CASSVVGFPNTGELFF

D gene: TRBD2
clone size: .
V gene: TRBV5-4
J gene: TRBJ2-1
CDR3 DNA: TGTGCCAGCAGCTTCCTAGCGGGGGGTCCCAATGAGCAGTTCTTC
CDR3 protein: CASSFLAGGPNEQFF

D gene: .
clone size: few
V gene: TRBV7-2
J gene: TRBJ2-7
CDR3 DNA: TGTGCCAGCAGCTTAGAGGCTTCCGAGCAGTACTTC
CDR3 protein: CASSLEASEQYF

D gene: .
clone size: .
V gene: TRBV19
J gene: TRBJ1-3
CDR3 DNA: TGTGCCAGTAGTATGGGCTCTGGAAACACCATATATTTT
CDR3 protein: CASSMGSGNTIYF

D gene: TRBD2
clone size: .
V gene: TRBV6-1
J gene: TRBJ2-1
CDR3 DNA: TGTGCCAGCAGTGAACTACCTAGCGGGGAGGAAAATGAGCAGTTCTTC
CDR3 protein: CASSELPSGEENEQFF

D gene: TRBD1
clone size: .
V gene: TRBV6-5
J gene: TRBJ2-5
CDR3 DNA: TGTGCCAGCAGTTACTCTGGACAGGGAGGAGAGACCCAGTACTTC
CDR3 protein: CASSYSGQGGETQYF

D gene: TRBD1
clone size: .
V gene: TRBV7-2
J gene: TRBJ2-7
CDR3 DNA: TGTGCCAGCAGCGTTACGGGACAGGCGACCTACGAGCAGTACTTC
CDR3 protein: CASSVTGQATYEQYF

D gene: .
clone size: once
V gene: TRBV7-2
J gene: TRBJ1-2
CDR3 DNA: TGTGCCAGCAGCTTAAATATAGGGGTCAACTATGGCTACACCTTC
CDR3 protein: CASSLNIGVNYGYTF

D gene: .
clone size: .
V gene: TRBV12-2
J gene: TRBJ2-1
CDR3 DNA: TGTGCAAGTCGCTTAGCGCTAGCGGAACCGAGGGGGAATGAGCAGTTCTTC
CDR3 protein: CASRLALAEPRGNEQFF

D gene: .
clone size: .
V gene: TRBV23-1
J gene: TRBJ2-3
CDR3 DNA: TGCGCCAGCAGTCAATCAACCAGGGGGAGGATAGATACGCAGTATTTT
CDR3 protein: CASSQSTRGRIDTQYF

D gene: TRBD1
clone size: .
V gene: TRBV5-1
J gene: TRBJ2-2
CDR3 DNA: TGCGCCAGCAAGTACGGGACAGCGACGAACACCGGGGAGCTGTTTTTT
CDR3 protein: CASKYGTATNTGELFF

D gene: .
clone size: .
V gene: TRBV1
J gene: TRBJ1-5
CDR3 DNA: TGCACCAGCAGCCAACCGGGACAGCACAATCAGCCCCAGCATTTT
CDR3 protein: CTSSQPGQHNQPQHF

D gene: TRBD1
clone size: .
V gene: TRBV27
J gene: TRBJ2-7
CDR3 DNA: TGTGCCAGCTCAAGGGACAGTAGTTTCTACGAGCAGTACTTC
CDR3 protein: CASSRDSSFYEQYF

D gene: .
clone size: .
V gene: TRBV5-1
J gene: TRBJ1-1
CDR3 DNA: TGCGCCAGCAGCGCTCCAATGAACACTGAAGCTTTCTTT
CDR3 protein: CASSAPMNTEAFF

D gene: TRBD1
clone size: .
V gene: TRBV18
J gene: TRBJ1-1
CDR3 DNA: TGTGCCAGCTCATTGGGACAGGGCACTGAAGCTTTCTTT
CDR3 protein: CASSLGQGTEAFF

D gene: TRBD2
clone size: .
V gene: TRBV7-2
J gene: TRBJ2-3
CDR3 DNA: TGTGCCAGCAGCTTAGGTGGGGAGGGGGATACGCAGTATTTT
CDR3 protein: CASSLGGEGDTQYF

D gene: .
clone size: .
V gene: TRBV30
J gene: TRBJ1-2
CDR3 DNA: TGTGCCTGGAGTGTACAACAGGTGCGGGGCTACACCTTC
CDR3 protein: CAWSVQQVRGYTF

D gene: TRBD1
clone size: .
V gene: TRBV9
J gene: TRBJ2-1
CDR3 DNA: TGTGCCAGCAGCGTGGGGACAGGGGGCCGCAATGAGCAGTTCTTC
CDR3 protein: CASSVGTGGRNEQFF

D gene: TRBD1
clone size: .
V gene: TRBV11-3
J gene: TRBJ1-1
CDR3 DNA: TGTGCCAGCAGCCCCGGGACAGGGGTAGGGAACACTGAAGCTTTCTTT
CDR3 protein: CASSPGTGVGNTEAFF

D gene: .
clone size: .
V gene: TRBV6-2/TRBV6-3
J gene: TRBJ2-5
CDR3 DNA: TGTGCCAGCAGTTACTCTAAAGAGACCCAGTACTTC
CDR3 protein: CASSYSKETQYF

D gene: .
clone size: once
V gene: TRBV6-5
J gene: TRBJ2-5
CDR3 DNA: TGTGCCAGCAGTTACTCAGGACTGCTGCACCAGTACTTC
CDR3 protein: CASSYSGLLHQYF

D gene: .
clone size: .
V gene: TRBV27
J gene: TRBJ1-4
CDR3 DNA: TGTGCCAGCAGTTTGGGCACTTATGAAAAACTGTTTTTT
CDR3 protein: CASSLGTYEKLFF

D gene: TRBD2
clone size: once
V gene: TRBV30
J gene: TRBJ2-1
CDR3 DNA: TGTGCCTGGGGAAGACTAGCGGCATACAATGAGCAGTTCTTC
CDR3 protein: CAWGRLAAYNEQFF

D gene: TRBD2
clone size: .
V gene: TRBV11-3
J gene: TRBJ2-5
CDR3 DNA: TGTGCCAGCAGCTTAGGTAGCGGGGGAAAAGAGACCCAGTACTTC
CDR3 protein: CASSLGSGGKETQYF

D gene: .
clone size: .
V gene: TRBV28
J gene: TRBJ1-4
CDR3 DNA: TGTGCCAGCAGCTTGGGTGGGGCAACTAATGAAAAACTGTTTTTT
CDR3 protein: CASSLGGATNEKLFF

D gene: .
clone size: once
V gene: TRBV10-3
J gene: TRBJ1-3
CDR3 DNA: TGTGCCATCAGTGAGCCAGGGGCTGGAAACACCATATATTTT
CDR3 protein: CAISEPGAGNTIYF

D gene: .
clone size: few
V gene: TRBV27
J gene: TRBJ1-2
CDR3 DNA: TGTGCCAGCAGTTTATCGAGGGCTTGGGATAGGGGCTACACCTTC
CDR3 protein: CASSLSRAWDRGYTF

D gene: .
clone size: .
V gene: TRBV5-4
J gene: TRBJ2-2
CDR3 DNA: TGTGCCAGCACCCAGGACAGTGCGAACACCGGGGAGCTGTTTTTT
CDR3 protein: CASTQDSANTGELFF

D gene: .
clone size: .
V gene: TRBV28
J gene: TRBJ2-2
CDR3 DNA: TGTGCCAGCAGTTTGGCAGATTGGGACGGGGAGCTGTTTTTT
CDR3 protein: CASSLADWDGELFF

D gene: .
clone size: .
V gene: TRBV30
J gene: TRBJ2-7
CDR3 DNA: TGTGCCTGCTCCAGGGGCTGGGGGGAGTCCAACGAGCAGTACTTC
CDR3 protein: CACSRGWGESNEQYF

D gene: .
clone size: .
V gene: TRBV5-1
J gene: TRBJ1-1
CDR3 DNA: TGCGCCAGCAGCTTGGTCATACAGGGGAACACTGAAGCTTTCTTT
CDR3 protein: CASSLVIQGNTEAFF

D gene: TRBD1
clone size: .
V gene: TRBV27
J gene: TRBJ1-4
CDR3 DNA: TGTGCCAGCAGTTCAAGACAGGGAAGTAAACTGTTTTTT
CDR3 protein: CASSSRQGSKLFF

D gene: .
clone size: once
V gene: TRBV19
J gene: TRBJ1-1
CDR3 DNA: TGTGCCAGTAGTACAGGGACACAGAACACTGAAGCTTTCTTT
CDR3 protein: CASSTGTQNTEAFF

D gene: TRBD1
clone size: .
V gene: TRBV5-3
J gene: TRBJ1-3
CDR3 DNA: TGTGCCAGAAGCTCGGAGGGGACAGGGGCCTGCTCTGGAAACACCATATATTTT
CDR3 protein: CARSSEGTGACSGNTIYF

D gene: .
clone size: .
V gene: TRBV19
J gene: TRBJ1-5
CDR3 DNA: TGTGCCAGTAGTATGGGTAGGGATAGGCGCAATCAGCCCCAGCATTTT
CDR3 protein: CASSMGRDRRNQPQHF